This T cell receptor (beta chain) was sequenced in a study of shared T cell receptors in the human thymus. Repertoires were generated with immunoSEQ multiplex PCR, while TCRdb's copy carries only in-frame clones and drops some. The sample carries 720,000 or so clones, approximately 83% recorded once. In germline, CDR1 is SEHNR, CDR2 FQNEAQ (reference sequence). V was shortened by 1 base and J by 0 bases, with 9 bases between the two germline ends. This CDR3 spans 15 amino acids. This same sample was also part of a study on human thymus T cells. As that study records: Among the donors, all were healthy Finnish infants having corrective surgery for congenital heart defects. During corrective heart surgery, resections were taken, and the thymus tissue came from them. Among thymic and blood repertoires, usage of V and J genes appeared biased. Reports from related research described highly overlapping thymic repertoires among unrelated individuals.

This TCR was recovered from a girl in the first two years of life with a congenital heart defect. The chain links TRBV7-9 to TRBJ1-1, with unresolved D. Specimen: thymocytes. The CDR3 nucleotides read TGTGCCAGCAGCTTAGAATCCCGCGTGAACACTGAAGCTTTCTTT. Amino acid sequence: CASSLESRVNTEAFF.